The entry below gives a single TCR beta chain sequence along with its context. Its target is not known. This sample is drawn from a study of cytomegalovirus exposure and HLA in healthy donors. Study-wide findings and caveats: At a 0.05 false discovery rate, a later analysis found about 17,000 TCR beta sequences to be associated with HLA alleles.

60 Vbeta and 13 Jbeta primers were used in PCR. Only in-frame clones appear in the TCRdb table, and some are missing; sequencing was by immunoSEQ multiplex PCR. Found here are 140,000 to 150,000 clones, around 80% of them singletons; the top ten hold about 5%. This clonotype was obtained from a man aged 40-50 years in good health and CMV-seronegative. The sequencing input was PBMCs.

The CDR3 protein is CASSLQGAGANVLTF. DNA of the CDR3: TGTGCCAGCAGTCTGCAGGGGGCTGGGGCCAACGTCCTGACTTTC. The chain uses TRBV28 and TRBJ2-6, with 7 bases that match TRBD1. J gave up 2 bases and V 5 bases, and 3 bases lay outside the gene matches. CDR1 is MDHEN and CDR2 is SYDVKM in the germline V gene. This CDR3 region has 15 residues.